This T cell receptor beta chain is drawn from a study of blood T cell repertoires in COVID-19. Study as a whole: Some COVID-19 samples were acute and others convalescent; all came from the United States, Italy and Spain. Sources were T cells, B-cell-depleted T cells, or PBMCs; the material itself was cDNA or gDNA.

Under the authors' procedure: Amplified reference gene primers provided the basis for estimating nucleated cell counts. Libraries were prepared by immunoSEQ multiplex PCR; TCRdb keeps only in-frame clonotypes and omits some of them. The D gene and trimming were derived from the DNA, and the V and J assignments and clone size from that table. This table holds approximately 200,000 clones, around 82% found once. V lost 1 base, J lost 0 bases, and 16 bases lay in between. The CDR3 runs 17 residues. Germline CDR1 reads GTSNPN; CDR2 reads SVGIG (reference sequence). This receptor was obtained from a woman in her twenties or thirties who had recovered from COVID-19. The sequenced sample consisted of peripheral blood. The V call is TRBV30, the J call TRBJ1-3; no firm D call. CDR3 in DNA: TGTGCCTGGAGTGCACTGGATTCGGGGAGCTCTGGAAACACCATATATTTT. Its protein is CAWSALDSGSSGNTIYF.